A selection of T cell receptor beta chains follows, all from one sample in a study of cytomegalovirus exposure and HLA in healthy donors. Data came from immunoSEQ multiplex PCR; TCRdb stores just in-frame clones and leaves some out. The sample lists 99,000 or so clones; 83% were seen once. What was sequenced was PBMCs. These receptor sequences come from a man younger than 30 in good health and CMV-seronegative. Both conserved end residues are part of each CDR3. D genes are given only for firm matches. Clone size is given for some rows only: seen once, a few or many times, or a class if the clone is expanded.

>TRBV19|TRBD2|.|TRBJ2-2
TGTGCCAGCAGCCTAGCGGGAGAGGGCGGGGAGCTGTTTTTT
CASSLAGEGGELFF
>TRBV27|TRBD1|.|TRBJ1-6
TGTGCCAGCAGTCCAAGGACAGGGAGCTCCTATAATTCACCCCTCCACTTT
CASSPRTGSSYNSPLHF
>TRBV7-9|TRBD2|.|TRBJ2-3
TGTGCCAGCAGCTCACCTCCGGGACTAGCGGGAAGGAGCACAGATACGCAGTATTTT
CASSSPPGLAGRSTDTQYF
>TRBV5-1|.|.|TRBJ2-7
TGCGCCAGCAGCTTGGAATTCTCGGGGGATGAGCAGTACTTC
CASSLEFSGDEQYF
>TRBV28|.|once|TRBJ1-2
TGTGCCGTCGTTAGGGAGTCGGATTTCTATGGCTACACCTTC
CAVVRESDFYGYTF
>TRBV28|.|once|TRBJ2-1
TGTGCCAGCATCGGTAGCGGCTTATACAATGAGCAGTTCTTC
CASIGSGLYNEQFF
>TRBV19|.|.|TRBJ2-7
TGTGCCAGTAGTACAACCTACGAGCAGTACTTC
CASSTTYEQYF
>TRBV10-2|TRBD2|.|TRBJ2-7
TGCGCCAGCAGTGAGTTGGTAGCGGGAGCGGGCGAGCAGTACTTC
CASSELVAGAGEQYF
>TRBV27|.|once|TRBJ1-5
TGTGCCAGCAGTTTGGCCGGAGGGAGCAATCAGCCCCAGCATTTT
CASSLAGGSNQPQHF
>TRBV6-5|.|.|TRBJ1-1
TGTGCCAGCAGTTACTCAACAGGGAACACTGAAGCTTTCTTT
CASSYSTGNTEAFF
>TRBV7-2|.|.|TRBJ1-2
TGTGCCAGCAGCTTAGGGCGCGGGCCCTCTTCTTATGGCTACACCTTC
CASSLGRGPSSYGYTF
>TRBV4-3|.|few|TRBJ1-4
TGCGCCAGCAGCCAAGGCGGGGAGGCTAAACTGTTTTTT
CASSQGGEAKLFF
>TRBV27|.|.|TRBJ1-5
TGTGCCAGCAGTTTTGAGGGCCTCAATCAGCCCCAGCATTTT
CASSFEGLNQPQHF
>TRBV6-5|.|.|TRBJ1-1
TGTGCCAGCAGTTATGGGGGGAGGGGGACGAACACTGAAGCTTTCTTT
CASSYGGRGTNTEAFF
>TRBV15|.|.|TRBJ1-5
TGTGCCACCAGCAGTAGGGGGGGATATAGCAATCAGCCCCAGCATTTT
CATSSRGGYSNQPQHF
>TRBV2|TRBD1|.|TRBJ1-1
TGTGCCAGCACTCCCCCGGGACAGCCCCTCGTTGGTGAAGCTTTCTTT
CASTPPGQPLVGEAFF
>TRBV9|TRBD2|.|TRBJ2-7
TGTGCCAGCAGCGTAGCACTAGCGGGAGTACCTCCCTACGAGCAGTACTTC
CASSVALAGVPPYEQYF
>TRBV27|TRBD1|.|TRBJ2-7
TGTGCCAGCAGTTTACAGTCAGGGGGCGATACCTCCTACGAGCAGTACTTC
CASSLQSGGDTSYEQYF
>TRBV27|.|.|TRBJ1-1
TGTGCCAGCAGTAGGGGAAGAGGCAGAGCGAACACTGAAGCTTTCTTT
CASSRGRGRANTEAFF
>TRBV2|.|.|TRBJ2-7
TGTGCCAGCAGTGACAGGGAGGACTACGAGCAGTACTTC
CASSDREDYEQYF
>TRBV5-1|.|.|TRBJ2-5
TGCGCCTCTGAGGACGTAAGGGGGGAGACCCAGTACTTC
CASEDVRGETQYF
>TRBV15|.|.|TRBJ1-3
TGTGCCACCAGCAGAGACAGGTTCTCTGGAAACACCATATATTTT
CATSRDRFSGNTIYF
>TRBV7-6|TRBD2|.|TRBJ2-1
TGTGCCAGCAGCTCATATGCTAGCGGGAGTGGGGAGCAGTTCTTC
CASSSYASGSGEQFF
>TRBV5-8|TRBD2|.|TRBJ2-7
TGTGCCAGCAGCCGCCGACTAGCGGGACCATCCTACGAGCAGTACTTC
CASSRRLAGPSYEQYF